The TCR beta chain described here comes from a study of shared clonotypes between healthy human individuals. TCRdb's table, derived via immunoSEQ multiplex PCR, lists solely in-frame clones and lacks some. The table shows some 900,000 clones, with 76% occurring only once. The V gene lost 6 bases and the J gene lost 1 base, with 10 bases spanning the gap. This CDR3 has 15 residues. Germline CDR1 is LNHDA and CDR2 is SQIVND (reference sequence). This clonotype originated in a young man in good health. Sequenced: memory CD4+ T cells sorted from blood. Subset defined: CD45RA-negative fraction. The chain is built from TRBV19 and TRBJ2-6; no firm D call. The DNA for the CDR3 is TGTGCCAGTAGCCTCCAGCTGTCTGGGGCCAACGTCCTGACTTTC. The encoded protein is CASSLQLSGANVLTF.